The 14 T cell receptor beta chains in this list originate from one sample, sequenced in a study of T-cell reconstitution after alpha-beta-depleted transplantation in children. The TCRbeta library was prepared with unique molecular identifiers. TCRdb re-called the PCR reads through MiXCR, storing one row per CDR3 protein. This table holds 100,000 or so distinct CDR3 sequences, approximately 12% found once. Sequenced here: PBMCs from the stem cell graft donor, sampled from the stem cell graft. The receptors shown here come from a human donor who donated a stem cell graft to a child with inherited bone marrow failure.

As regards this clonotype: A much bigger clone sits one base away, suggesting this may be a read error. The chain is built from TRBV7-2 and TRBJ2-7, with D uncertain. Germline assignment: CDR1 SGHTA and CDR2 FQGNSA. The CDR3 loop spans 13 amino acids. Trimming removed 4 bases from V and 3 bases from J, with 10 bases in between. CDR3 in DNA: TGTGCCAGCAGCTCCAGAGTCGACTACGAGCAGTACTTC. Its translation: CASSSRVDYEQYF.

This clonotype was picked up many times. The gene calls are TRBV7-8 and TRBJ1-3, with TRBD1 matching 7 bases. The CDR3 contains 14 residues. Germline values: CDR1 SGHVS, CDR2 FQNEAQ. V trimming: 4 bases; J trimming: 5 bases; junction bases outside the gene matches: 5. The CDR3 DNA is TGTGCCAGCAGCTCGGGACAGAACCGAAACACCATATATTTT. This translates into CASSSGQNRNTIYF.

V usage is TRBV19 and J usage is TRBJ1-6; tentatively, D is TRBD1 (6 bases). Germline values: CDR1 LNHDA, CDR2 SQIVND (reference sequence). This CDR3 is 15 amino acids long. Trimming cost V 1 base and J 10 bases, with 14 bases left between them. The CDR3 DNA follows: TGTGCCAGTAGTATAGGGCAGGGGCGCGAATCACCCCTCCACTTT. This encodes CASSIGQGRESPLHF. The full variable domain, its missing parts supplied by reference TRBV19 and TRBJ1-6, is DGGITQSPKYLFRKEGQNVTLSCEQNLNHDAMYWYRQDPGQGLRLIYYSQIVNDFQKGDIAEGYSVSREKKESFPLTVTSAQKNPTAFYLCASSIGQGRESPLHFGNGTRLTVT.

In this sample, this clonotype turned up many times. The chain recombines TRBV20-1 with TRBJ2-2; a possible D gene is TRBD2 (5 bases). V was cut by 0 bases and J by 3 bases, with 11 bases left in between. The CDR3 sequence is 15 residues long. Germline V CDR1 and CDR2: DFQATT, SNEGSKA (reference sequence). The CDR3 DNA reads as TGCAGTGCTAGAGATCGAGGGTGGGACACCGGGGAGCTGTTTTTT. It translates to CSARDRGWDTGELFF.

This clonotype was seen many times. The V call is TRBV5-1, the J call TRBJ1-4; D call uncertain. V was trimmed by 5 bases and J by 7 bases, leaving 9 bases between them. The CDR3 length is 12 residues. Germline loops: CDR1 SGHRS, CDR2 YFSETQ. CDR3: CASRGNTEKLFF. As DNA, the CDR3 is TGCGCCAGCAGGGGAAATACTGAAAAACTGTTTTTT.

This clonotype was picked up many times. The chain employs TRBV5-1 and TRBJ2-7, with TRBD1 matching 10 bases. V dropped 3 bases and J dropped 2; count of bases not matched to a gene: 8. This CDR3 has 16 residues. Germline V lookup: CDR1 SGHRS, CDR2 YFSETQ. This CDR3 is CASSYRQGAGAYEQYF. CDR3 sequence (DNA): TGCGCCAGCAGCTATCGACAGGGGGCAGGGGCCTACGAGCAGTACTTC.

This clonotype was observed at least ten times. This CDR3 is CASEDRDRGPGYTF. CDR3 nucleotides: TGTGCCAGTGAGGACCGAGACAGGGGGCCTGGCTACACCTTC. V gene TRBV25-1 combines with J gene TRBJ1-2, with 10 nucleotides matching TRBD1. V gave up 9 bases and J gave up 7 bases; unmatched junction bases: 11. The CDR3 extends over 14 amino acids. Germline values: CDR1 MGHDK, CDR2 SYGVNS.

The sample holds many counts of this clonotype. The V gene is TRBV4-1, the J gene TRBJ1-5, with D unclear. The germline V gene has CDR1 MGHRA and CDR2 YSYEKL. Between the trimmed V and J ends, which lost 0 bases and 5 bases, there was a span of 14 bases. The CDR3 covers 16 residues. The CDR3 region is CASSQDKWQAYQPQHF. In DNA form, the CDR3 reads TGCGCCAGCAGCCAAGATAAATGGCAGGCTTATCAGCCCCAGCATTTT.

In this sample, this clonotype turned up many times. This sequence joins TRBV4-3 and TRBJ2-1; D gene uncertain. Germline loops: CDR1 LGHNA, CDR2 YSLEER. The CDR3 is made up of 18 amino acids. Trimming cost V 0 bases and J 3 bases, with 18 bases left between them. CDR3 in amino acids: CASSQDEEYVSVYNEQFF. CDR3 in DNA: TGCGCCAGCAGCCAAGATGAGGAGTACGTATCCGTCTACAATGAGCAGTTCTTC.

There are many counts of this clonotype. The chain couples TRBV9 to TRBJ2-1; the D gene could be TRBD1 or TRBD2 (5 bases each). CDR3 size: 17 residues. Deletions cut 4 bases from V and 0 bases from J, with 17 bases between. CDR1 and CDR2 (germline): SGDLS, YYNGEE. In DNA form, the CDR3 reads TGTGCCAGCAGCCCACACCGTGGGACGAGCTCCTACAATGAGCAGTTCTTC. Protein: CASSPHRGTSSYNEQFF.

This clonotype was observed a handful of times. This sequence joins TRBV4-1 and TRBJ2-7; D might be TRBD2 (7 bases). V was cut by 2 bases and J by 3 bases, with 17 bases left in between. CDR1 is MGHRA, CDR2 YSYEKL, per germline. This CDR3 is 16 amino acids long. The chain's CDR3 is CASSQTIGGGFYEQYF. The CDR3 nucleotides are TGCGCCAGCAGCCAAACAATTGGCGGGGGCTTCTACGAGCAGTACTTC.

This clonotype has ten or more counts. The chain combines TRBV5-1 with TRBJ1-3; TRBD1 agrees at 7 bases. V gave up 3 bases and J gave up 4 bases; unmatched junction bases: 1. Germline CDR1 SGHRS, CDR2 YFSETQ. CDR3 length equals 13 residues. The CDR3 loop is CASSSTGGNTIYF. CDR3 sequence (DNA): TGCGCCAGCAGCTCGACAGGGGGAAACACCATATATTTT. Full variable domain (missing parts from reference TRBV5-1 and TRBJ1-3): KAGVTQTPRYLIKTRGQQVTLSCSPISGHRSVSWYQQTPGQGLQFLFEYFSETQRNKGNFPGRFSGRQFSNSRSEMNVSTLELGDSALYLCASSSTGGNTIYFGEGSWLTVV.

This clonotype was observed many times. The genes are TRBV5-8 and TRBJ1-1; D is ambiguous. The CDR3 has 13 residues. Germline loops: CDR1 SGHTS, CDR2 YDEGEE. The V and J ends lost 0 bases and 11 bases respectively, with 14 bases between them. The DNA for the CDR3 is TGTGCCAGCAGCTTGGCCTGGGATAGGAGGGCTTTCTTT. This codes for CASSLAWDRRAFF.

This clonotype was seen repeatedly, ten times or more. The chain is built from TRBV20-1 and TRBJ2-1; tentatively, D is TRBD2 (6 bases). CDR3 length: 14 amino acids. Germline V gives CDR1 DFQATT, CDR2 SNEGSKA (reference sequence). V lost 3 bases and J lost 0, with 9 bases in between. The CDR3 DNA reads TGCAGTGCTAGGGGGGGAAGCTCCTACAATGAGCAGTTCTTC. It translates to CSARGGSSYNEQFF.